This TCR beta chain was captured by sequencing in a study of blood T cell repertoires in COVID-19. Germline loops: CDR1 SGHRS, CDR2 YFSETQ. The trim removed 3 bases at V and 3 bases at J, leaving 6 bases unmatched. The CDR3 has 16 amino acids. Per the original data handling: From reference gene primer amplification, estimates of nucleated cell counts were derived. Produced via immunoSEQ multiplex PCR; TCRdb's table is partial and in-frame only. V, J and clone size derive from that table, while D and trimming were established from the DNA sequence. The sample includes about 200,000 clones, around nine tenths of them seen just once.

Sequencing used peripheral blood. This chain joins TRBV5-1 and TRBJ2-7; TRBD2 agrees at 13 bases. This TCR was sampled from a man aged 18 to 29 with active or convalescent COVID-19. CDR3: CASSWKWTSGSYEQYF. The CDR3 DNA follows: TGCGCCAGCAGCTGGAAGTGGACTAGCGGGAGCTACGAGCAGTACTTC. Using reference TRBV5-1 and TRBJ2-7 for the parts outside the CDR3, the full variable domain is KAGVTQTPRYLIKTRGQQVTLSCSPISGHRSVSWYQQTPGQGLQFLFEYFSETQRNKGNFPGRFSGRQFSNSRSEMNVSTLELGDSALYLCASSWKWTSGSYEQYFGPGTRLTVT.